This TCR beta chain derives from a study of cytomegalovirus exposure and HLA in healthy donors. This clone was picked up a small number of times. Its specificity is not known. Study results and limitations: Reportedly, fewer N-insertions than the roughly 700-donor mean appeared in an Asian-associated ancestry cluster in a later analysis. A later analysis linked a missense DCLRE1C variant to TCR beta V- and J-gene trimming.

The PCR made use of 60 Vbeta and 13 Jbeta primers. Generated by immunoSEQ multiplex PCR, the TCRdb table keeps only in-frame clones and is missing some. The sample shows roughly 120,000 clones, about 8.6% of them seen only once. The CDR3 is made up of 15 amino acids. Germline V gene data show CDR1 as MDHEN and CDR2 as SYDVKM. With V trimmed by 6 bases and J by 4 bases, 11 bases remained unmatched. The TCR originated in a woman aged 40 to 50 in good health and CMV-seropositive. The sequenced sample consisted of PBMCs. This chain uses TRBV28 with TRBJ2-7, with 8 bases lining up with TRBD1. This CDR3 reads CASRLIGTGVYEQYF. The CDR3 DNA is TGTGCCAGCAGACTCATCGGGACAGGTGTTTACGAGCAGTACTTC.